This TCR beta chain came from a study of PD-L1 blockade in urothelial cancer. Overall study: Patients went on atezolizumab in the mid-2010s, receiving 1,200 mg intravenously every 3 weeks. The analyses of blood took place 3 weeks (second dose) and 6 weeks after treatment start.

The V gene's germline CDR1 is SNHLY and CDR2 FYNNEI. V lost 8 bases and J lost 3; bases outside the gene matches: 14. This CDR3 spans 17 amino acids. Into every PCR, synthetic TCR analog templates were spiked. This table comes from immunoSEQ multiplex PCR, and its TCRdb copy is limited to in-frame clones, with some not included. The table lists more than 80,000 clones, about 81% of them singletons. The gene calls are TRBV2 and TRBJ2-7, with 12 nucleotides matching TRBD2. The sample in question was PBMCs, obtained around atezolizumab (anti-PD-L1) treatment. The clonotype was recovered from a man between 65 and 85 years old with urothelial cancer. CDR3: CASRLSSGGAGSYEQYF. CDR3 sequence (DNA): TGTGCCAGCCGGTTGTCTAGCGGGGGGGCCGGGAGCTACGAGCAGTACTTC. The whole variable domain, remainder taken from reference TRBV2 and TRBJ2-7, is EPEVTQTPSHQVTQMGQEVILRCVPISNHLYFYWYRQILGQKVEFLVSFYNNEISEKSEIFDDQFSVERPDGSNFTLKIRSTKLEDSAMYFCASRLSSGGAGSYEQYFGPGTRLTVT.